The subject of this entry is one T cell receptor beta chain. The data derive from a study of T cells after yellow fever vaccination. This CDR3 spans 15 amino acids. V lost 5 bases, J lost 0 bases, and 6 bases stayed unmatched. Germline CDR1 is DFQATT and CDR2 is SNEGSKA (reference sequence). TCRdb reprocessed the 5' RACE reads via MiXCR and lists one record per CDR3 protein. The data contain around 600,000 distinct CDR3 sequences, around 12% of them singletons. Source: PBMCs, taken on the day of the yellow fever booster vaccination. The V gene is TRBV20-1, the J gene TRBJ1-5; 8 bases map to TRBD1. The clonotype comes from a man aged 25 to 40 who received the YFV17D yellow fever vaccine. CDR3 DNA sequence: TGCAGTGCTCCTTTCCAGGGGGCTAGCAATCAGCCCCAGCATTTT. This translates into CSAPFQGASNQPQHF.